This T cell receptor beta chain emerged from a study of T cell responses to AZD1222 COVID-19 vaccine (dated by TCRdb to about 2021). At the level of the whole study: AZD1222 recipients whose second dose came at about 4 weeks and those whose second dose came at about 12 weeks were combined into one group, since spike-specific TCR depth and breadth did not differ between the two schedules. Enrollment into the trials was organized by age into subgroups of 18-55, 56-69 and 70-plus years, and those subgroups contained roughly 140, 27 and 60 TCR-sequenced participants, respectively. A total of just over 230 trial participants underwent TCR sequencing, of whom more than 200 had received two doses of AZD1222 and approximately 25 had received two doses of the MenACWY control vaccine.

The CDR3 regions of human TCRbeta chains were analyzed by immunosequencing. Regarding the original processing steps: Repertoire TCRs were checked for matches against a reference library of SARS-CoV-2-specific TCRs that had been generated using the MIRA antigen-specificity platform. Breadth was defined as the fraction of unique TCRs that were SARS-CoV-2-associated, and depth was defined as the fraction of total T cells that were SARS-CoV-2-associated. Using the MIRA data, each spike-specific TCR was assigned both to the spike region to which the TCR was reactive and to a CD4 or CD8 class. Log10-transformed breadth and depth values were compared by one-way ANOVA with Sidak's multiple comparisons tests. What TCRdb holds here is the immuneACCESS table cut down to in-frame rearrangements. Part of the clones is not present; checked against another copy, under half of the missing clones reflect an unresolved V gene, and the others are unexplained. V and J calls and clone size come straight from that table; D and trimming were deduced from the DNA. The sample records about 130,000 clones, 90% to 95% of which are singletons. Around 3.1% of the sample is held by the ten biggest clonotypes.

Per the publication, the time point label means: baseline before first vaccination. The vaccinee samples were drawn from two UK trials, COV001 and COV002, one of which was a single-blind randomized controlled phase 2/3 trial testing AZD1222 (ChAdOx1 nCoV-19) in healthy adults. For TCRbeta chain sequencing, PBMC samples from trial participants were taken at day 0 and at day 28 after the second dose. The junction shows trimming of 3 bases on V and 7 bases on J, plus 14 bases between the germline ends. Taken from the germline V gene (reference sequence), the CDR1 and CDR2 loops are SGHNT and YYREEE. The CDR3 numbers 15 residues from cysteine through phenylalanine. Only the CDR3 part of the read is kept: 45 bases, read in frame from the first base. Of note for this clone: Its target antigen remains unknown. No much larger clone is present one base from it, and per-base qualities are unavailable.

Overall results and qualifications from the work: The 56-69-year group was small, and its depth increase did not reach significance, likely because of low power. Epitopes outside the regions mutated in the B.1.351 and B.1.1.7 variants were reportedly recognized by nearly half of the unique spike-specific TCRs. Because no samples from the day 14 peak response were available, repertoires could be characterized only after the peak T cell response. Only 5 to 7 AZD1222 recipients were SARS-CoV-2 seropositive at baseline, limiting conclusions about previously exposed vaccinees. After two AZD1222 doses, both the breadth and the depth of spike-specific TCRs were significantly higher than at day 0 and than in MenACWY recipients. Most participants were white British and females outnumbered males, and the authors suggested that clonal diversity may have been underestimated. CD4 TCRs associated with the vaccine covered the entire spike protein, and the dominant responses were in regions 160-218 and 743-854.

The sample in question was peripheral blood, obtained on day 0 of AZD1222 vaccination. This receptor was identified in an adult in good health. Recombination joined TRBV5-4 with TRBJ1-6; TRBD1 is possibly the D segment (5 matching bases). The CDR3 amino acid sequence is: CASSWANRGNSPLHF. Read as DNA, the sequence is TGTGCCAGCAGCTGGGCCAATAGGGGAAATTCACCCCTCCACTTT.